This is a list of T cell receptor beta chains from one sample in a study of shared clonotypes between healthy human individuals. Produced via immunoSEQ multiplex PCR; TCRdb's table is partial and in-frame only. The profile shows around 700,000 clones, around 90% of them singletons. Sequencing was carried out using naive CD8+ T cells sorted from blood. The receptors originated from a man aged 30-40 years in good health. CDR3s include the opening cysteine and the closing phenylalanine or tryptophan. A D gene is named only where the DNA matches it firmly. Rows give clone size only sometimes, using once, few, many, or a class for an expanded clone.

D	J	V	size	DNA	CDR3
NA	TRBJ1-5	TRBV23-1	NA	TGCGCCAGCAGCCGCTACCCCCAGCGAGGGGGTTGCAATCAGCCCCAGCATTTT	CASSRYPQRGGCNQPQHF
NA	TRBJ1-3	TRBV18	NA	TGTGCCAGCTCACCCAGGGGCGCTGGAAACACCATATATTTT	CASSPRGAGNTIYF
TRBD1	TRBJ2-5	TRBV19	NA	TGTGCCAGTAGTATCGGGACAGGGTGGCAAGAGACCCAGTACTTC	CASSIGTGWQETQYF
TRBD2	TRBJ2-7	TRBV4-2	NA	TGTGCCAGCAGCCAAGAGGGGGGGTTTAGCTCCTACGAGCAGTACTTC	CASSQEGGFSSYEQYF
NA	TRBJ2-3	TRBV7-3	NA	TGTGCCAGCAGCCCGATTAACCGCACAGATACGCAGTATTTT	CASSPINRTDTQYF
NA	TRBJ1-5	TRBV5-4	NA	TGTGCCAGCAGCTTGGAACCGGGATCATATCAGCCCCAGCATTTT	CASSLEPGSYQPQHF
NA	TRBJ2-7	TRBV4-2	NA	TGTGCCAGCAGCCAAGGGCCAAAGCGCTACGAGCAGTACTTC	CASSQGPKRYEQYF
TRBD1	TRBJ2-5	TRBV6-1	once	TGTGCCAGCAGTGATGGGGTGACAGGGGCCGAGACCCAGTACTTC	CASSDGVTGAETQYF
NA	TRBJ1-1	TRBV6-5	NA	TGTGCCAGCAGTTGGCAAGCTGAGACTGAAGCTTTCTTT	CASSWQAETEAFF
NA	TRBJ2-5	TRBV25-1	NA	TGTGCCAGCAGTGAATTGGACAGCCAAGAGACCCAGTACTTC	CASSELDSQETQYF
NA	TRBJ2-1	TRBV29-1	NA	TGCAGCGTTGAAGATCGAAGCGGTACCTACAATGAGCAGTTCTTC	CSVEDRSGTYNEQFF
TRBD2	TRBJ2-5	TRBV29-1	NA	TGCAGCGTTGAAGATCCCCAGACTAGCGGGCAAGGACAAGAGACCCAGTACTTC	CSVEDPQTSGQGQETQYF
NA	TRBJ2-5	TRBV9	NA	TGTGCCAGCAGTGGGGACACACAAGAGACCCAGTACTTC	CASSGDTQETQYF
NA	TRBJ1-1	TRBV6-5	NA	TGTGCCAGCAGGCTAACCCTGCAAAACACTGAAGCTTTCTTT	CASRLTLQNTEAFF
NA	TRBJ2-3	TRBV7-6	NA	TGTGCCAGCACCCAGGAGGGGGTTAGCACAGATACGCAGTATTTT	CASTQEGVSTDTQYF
TRBD1	TRBJ2-3	TRBV19	NA	TGTGCCATGACAGGGGGGCCGAAGGGGACAGATACGCAGTATTTT	CAMTGGPKGTDTQYF
NA	TRBJ2-7	TRBV27	NA	TGTGCCAGCACCCATACCGTAAGCTCCTACGAGCAGTACTTC	CASTHTVSSYEQYF
TRBD2	TRBJ2-1	TRBV7-8	NA	TGTGCCAGCAGCGTTTCTAGCGGGAATTACAATGAGCAGTTCTTC	CASSVSSGNYNEQFF
TRBD1	TRBJ2-7	TRBV7-6	NA	TGTGCCAGCAGGGGGACAGGGATAAGCGAGCAGTACTTC	CASRGTGISEQYF
NA	TRBJ2-7	TRBV6-1	NA	TGTGCCAGCAGCGCGGGACAGATCCCCTACGAGCAGTACTTC	CASSAGQIPYEQYF
NA	TRBJ2-3	TRBV9	NA	TGTGCCAGCAGCGTAGGCCGGTCAGGGGTGGGGGCAGATACGCAGTATTTT	CASSVGRSGVGADTQYF
TRBD1	TRBJ2-7	TRBV4-3	NA	TGCGCCAGCAGCCATGATGGACAGGGGAAGTACGAGCAGTACTTC	CASSHDGQGKYEQYF
TRBD1	TRBJ1-5	TRBV19	NA	TGTGCCAGTAGTGGACAGGGGCTAAGCAATCAGCCCCAGCATTTT	CASSGQGLSNQPQHF
NA	TRBJ2-3	TRBV7-3	NA	TGTGCCAGCAGCTTAAACCCTCTTCCCGCAGATACGCAGTATTTT	CASSLNPLPADTQYF
TRBD1	TRBJ1-2	TRBV7-9	NA	TGTGCCAGCAGCCGACAGGGGAGGTATGGCTACACCTTC	CASSRQGRYGYTF
NA	TRBJ2-2	TRBV7-2	few	TGTGCCAGCAGCTTAGCCTGGGCCGGGGAGCTGTTTTTT	CASSLAWAGELFF
NA	TRBJ2-3	TRBV7-9	NA	TGTGCCAGCAGCTTAGTACCGGCAGGGTTGACAGATACGCAGTATTTT	CASSLVPAGLTDTQYF
NA	TRBJ2-1	TRBV27	NA	TGTGCCAGCAGCCCCTTCGCGGGGTCTAGCTCCTACAATGAGCAGTTCTTC	CASSPFAGSSSYNEQFF
NA	TRBJ2-5	TRBV6-5	NA	TGTGCCAGCAGTTCGGCCCAAAACAGGGACCCAGAGACCCAGTACTTC	CASSSAQNRDPETQYF
TRBD2	TRBJ2-7	TRBV6-6	NA	TGTGCCAGCAGAGGGACTAAAGATAGCTACGAGCAGTACTTC	CASRGTKDSYEQYF
NA	TRBJ2-7	TRBV27	NA	TGTGCCAGCAGCGCCCAGGACTCCTACGAGCAGTACTTC	CASSAQDSYEQYF
NA	TRBJ2-1	TRBV2	NA	TGTGCCAGCAGTGAACCTGGGGCTGGGAATGAGCAGTTCTTC	CASSEPGAGNEQFF
NA	TRBJ1-1	TRBV30	NA	TGTGCCTGGAGTGTCCCCGAGAACACTGAAGCTTTCTTT	CAWSVPENTEAFF
NA	TRBJ2-7	TRBV5-5	NA	TGTGCCAGCAGCTTGCGACCGTCGGATGACGAGCAGTACTTC	CASSLRPSDDEQYF
TRBD1	TRBJ1-2	TRBV5-4	NA	TGTGCCAGCAGGGAAACAGGGGGCGCCGGGGATGGCTACACCTTC	CASRETGGAGDGYTF
NA	TRBJ1-1	TRBV7-2	NA	TGTGCCAGCAGCTTAAGGGGGGGATACACTGAAGCTTTCTTT	CASSLRGGYTEAFF
NA	TRBJ2-2	TRBV6-1	many	TGTGCCAGCACCTCCAGGGGGGACGCCGGGGAGCTGTTTTTT	CASTSRGDAGELFF
NA	TRBJ2-3	TRBV12-5	once	TGTGCTAGTGGTTTGGTAGGGGAATCCTCTAGCACAGATACGCAGTATTTT	CASGLVGESSSTDTQYF
NA	TRBJ1-4	TRBV13	NA	TGTGCCAGCAGCGCAAGAACTAATGAAAAACTGTTTTTT	CASSARTNEKLFF
TRBD1	TRBJ2-1	TRBV29-1	NA	TGCAGCGTTGAAGGGCAGGGGGACTACAATGAGCAGTTCTTC	CSVEGQGDYNEQFF
NA	TRBJ1-5	TRBV18	NA	TGTGCCAGCTCCGACGGTGGGCCCCAGCATTTT	CASSDGGPQHF
NA	TRBJ2-1	TRBV7-9	once	TGTGCCAGCAGCAGTACAGGATTCTCCTACAATGAGCAGTTCTTC	CASSSTGFSYNEQFF
NA	TRBJ1-2	TRBV27	NA	TGTGCCAGCAGGGACGGGGGTGTCGATGGCTACACCTTC	CASRDGGVDGYTF
TRBD1	TRBJ1-4	TRBV7-8	few	TGTGCCAGCAGCGAACCGGGACAGATTAATGAAAAACTGTTTTTT	CASSEPGQINEKLFF
TRBD1	TRBJ2-7	TRBV5-4	NA	TGTGCCAGCAGCTTGAGACAGGGGACCTACGAGCAGTACTTC	CASSLRQGTYEQYF
TRBD1	TRBJ2-2	TRBV28	NA	TGTGCCAGCTTCCCTCTGGGACAGGGGACCGGGGAGCTGTTTTTT	CASFPLGQGTGELFF
TRBD1	TRBJ1-4	TRBV11-2	NA	TGTGCCAGCAGCTTACCGGGACAGGAAAAACTGTTTTTT	CASSLPGQEKLFF
TRBD2	TRBJ2-1	TRBV27	NA	TGTGCCAGCAGTTCGGGACTAGCGGGGGCCAATGAGCAGTTCTTC	CASSSGLAGANEQFF
TRBD2	TRBJ2-1	TRBV27	few	TGTGCCAGCAGTCCGGGAGGGCTCTACAATGAGCAGTTCTTC	CASSPGGLYNEQFF
NA	TRBJ2-7	TRBV7-8	once	TGTGCCAGCAGCTCCCGTTACGAGCAGTACTTC	CASSSRYEQYF
NA	TRBJ2-3	TRBV13	NA	TGTGCCAGCAGCCAAGGGGGCACAGATACGCAGTATTTT	CASSQGGTDTQYF
NA	TRBJ2-7	TRBV21-1	NA	TGTGCCCGAGGTATGGGACTAGCATCCTACGAGCAGTACTTC	CARGMGLASYEQYF
NA	TRBJ2-3	TRBV6-1	NA	TGTGCCAGCCCTGCCCAGGGCCCAGATACGCAGTATTTT	CASPAQGPDTQYF
TRBD1	TRBJ2-7	TRBV6-1	NA	TGTGCCAGCAGTGAGGGACAGGGGAGTTCCTACGAGCAGTACTTC	CASSEGQGSSYEQYF
NA	TRBJ2-7	TRBV29-1	once	TGCAGCGTTGAAACTCCAGGGGCCTACGAGCAGTACTTC	CSVETPGAYEQYF
NA	TRBJ1-2	TRBV29-1	NA	TGCAGCGTTGAAGATCCCGACAGGATCTTTAAGAATGGCTACACCTTC	CSVEDPDRIFKNGYTF
NA	TRBJ2-5	TRBV14	NA	TGTGCCAGCAGCTCCCAGGCTCGGAAGTACTTC	CASSSQARKYF
NA	TRBJ1-1	TRBV29-1	NA	TGCAGCGCCTTGACCGTTACGACTGAAGCTTTCTTT	CSALTVTTEAFF
NA	TRBJ1-5	TRBV11-1	NA	TGTGCCAGCAGCTTACTAGGAATCAATCAGCCCCAGCATTTT	CASSLLGINQPQHF
NA	TRBJ2-7	TRBV7-9	NA	TGTGCCAGCAGCTTAGATGGGTCCTGGGGAGTCGACGAGCAGTACTTC	CASSLDGSWGVDEQYF